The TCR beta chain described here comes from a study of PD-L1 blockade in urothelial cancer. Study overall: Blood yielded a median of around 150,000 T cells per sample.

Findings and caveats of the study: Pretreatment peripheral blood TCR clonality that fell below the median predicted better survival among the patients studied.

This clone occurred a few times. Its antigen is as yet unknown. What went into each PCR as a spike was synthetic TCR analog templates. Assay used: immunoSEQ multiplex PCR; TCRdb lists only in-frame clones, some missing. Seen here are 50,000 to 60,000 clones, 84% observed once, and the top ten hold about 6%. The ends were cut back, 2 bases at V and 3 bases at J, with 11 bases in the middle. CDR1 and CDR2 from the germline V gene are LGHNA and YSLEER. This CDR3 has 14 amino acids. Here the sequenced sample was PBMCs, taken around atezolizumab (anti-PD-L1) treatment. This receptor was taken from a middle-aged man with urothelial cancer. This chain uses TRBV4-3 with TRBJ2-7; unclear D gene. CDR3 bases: TGCGCCAGCAGCCAAAACCATGCCGGCTACGAGCAGTACTTC. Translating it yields CASSQNHAGYEQYF.